This TCR beta chain comes out of a study of identical twins. Study-wide findings and caveats: Potential partial confounding of zero-insertion analyses by invariant MAIT and iNKT cells was noted.

On this clonotype itself: Its specificity is unknown.

The germline gives CDR1 SGHTA, CDR2 FQGNSA. There are 14 residues in the CDR3. Trimming cost V 4 bases and J 7 bases, with 13 bases left between them. MiXCR was run by TCRdb on the 5' RACE reads, yielding one entry per CDR3 protein. The repertoire consists of more than 400,000 distinct CDR3 sequences, with roughly 15% occurring once and the leading ten covering about 0.4%. This sample also appeared in a second study, on yellow fever vaccine responses in identical twins.

The sequenced material came from CD4+ T cells sorted from blood. The clonotype comes from a young woman in good health. The chain joins TRBV7-2 to TRBJ2-2; D remains ambiguous. CDR3 DNA: TGTGCCAGCAGCTCCCTCCTTACTATCGGGGAGCTGTTTTTT. The encoded protein is CASSSLLTIGELFF.